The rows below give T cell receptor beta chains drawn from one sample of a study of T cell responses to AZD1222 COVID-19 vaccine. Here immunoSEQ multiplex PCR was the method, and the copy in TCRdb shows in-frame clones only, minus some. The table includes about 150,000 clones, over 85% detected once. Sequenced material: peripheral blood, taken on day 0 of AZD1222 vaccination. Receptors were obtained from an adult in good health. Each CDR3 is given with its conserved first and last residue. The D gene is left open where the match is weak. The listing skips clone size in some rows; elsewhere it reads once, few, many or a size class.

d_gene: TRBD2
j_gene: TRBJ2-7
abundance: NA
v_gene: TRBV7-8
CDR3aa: CASSLGRTSGSSYEQYF
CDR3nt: TGTGCCAGCAGCTTAGGGCGGACTAGCGGGAGCTCCTACGAGCAGTACTTC

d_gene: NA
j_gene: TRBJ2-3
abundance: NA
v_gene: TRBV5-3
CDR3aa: CARSPNSLDIDTDTQYF
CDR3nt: TGTGCCAGAAGCCCGAACTCATTAGACATTGACACAGATACGCAGTATTTT

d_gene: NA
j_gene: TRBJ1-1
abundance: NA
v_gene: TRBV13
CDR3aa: CASTIGAISGRSRNTEAFF
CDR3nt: TGTGCCAGCACCATAGGCGCGATATCAGGGCGGTCGAGGAACACTGAAGCTTTCTTT

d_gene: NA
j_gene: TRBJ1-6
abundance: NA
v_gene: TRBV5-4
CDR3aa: CASSLGRQNSPLHF
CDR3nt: TGTGCCAGCAGCTTGGGGAGACAAAATTCACCCCTCCACTTT

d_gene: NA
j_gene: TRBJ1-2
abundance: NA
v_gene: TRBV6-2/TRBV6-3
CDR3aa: CASSPAPGTKTNYGYTF
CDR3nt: TGTGCCAGCAGTCCCGCCCCAGGTACTAAGACTAACTATGGCTACACCTTC

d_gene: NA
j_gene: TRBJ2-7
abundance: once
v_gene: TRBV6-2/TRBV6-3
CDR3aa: CASSPRRERRSYEQYF
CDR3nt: TGTGCCAGCAGCCCTCGAAGGGAGAGACGTTCCTACGAGCAGTACTTC

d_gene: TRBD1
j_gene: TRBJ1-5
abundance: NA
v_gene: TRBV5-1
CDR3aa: CASSLGDRNQPQHF
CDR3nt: TGCGCCAGCAGCTTGGGGGACAGAAATCAGCCCCAGCATTTT

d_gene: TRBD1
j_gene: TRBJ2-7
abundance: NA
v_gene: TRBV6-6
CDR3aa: CASSFMDRAPYEQYF
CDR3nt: TGTGCCAGCAGTTTCATGGACAGGGCCCCCTACGAGCAGTACTTC

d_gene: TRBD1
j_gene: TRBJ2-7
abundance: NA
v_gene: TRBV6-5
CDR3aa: CASRTGEFDEQYF
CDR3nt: TGTGCCAGCCGGACAGGGGAATTCGACGAGCAGTACTTC

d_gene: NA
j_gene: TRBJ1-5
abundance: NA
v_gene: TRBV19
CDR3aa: CASSIDFLDQPQHF
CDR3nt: TGTGCCAGTAGTATAGATTTTTTGGATCAGCCCCAGCATTTT

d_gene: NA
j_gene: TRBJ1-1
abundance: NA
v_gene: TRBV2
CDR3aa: CASSDLTDRRDGEAFF
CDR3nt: TGTGCCAGCAGTGACCTAACCGACAGGAGGGACGGTGAAGCTTTCTTT

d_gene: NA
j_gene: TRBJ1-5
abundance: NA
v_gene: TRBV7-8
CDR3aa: CASSLGAFLREPQHF
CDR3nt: TGTGCCAGCAGCTTAGGCGCTTTCCTTCGTGAGCCCCAGCATTTT

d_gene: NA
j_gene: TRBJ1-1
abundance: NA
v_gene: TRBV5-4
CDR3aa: CASSLELRPEAFF
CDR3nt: TGTGCCAGCAGCTTGGAATTGCGCCCTGAAGCTTTCTTT

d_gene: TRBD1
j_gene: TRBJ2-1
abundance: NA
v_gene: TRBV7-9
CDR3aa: CASSLGTGEQFF
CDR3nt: TGTGCCAGCAGCTTAGGGACAGGGGAGCAGTTCTTC

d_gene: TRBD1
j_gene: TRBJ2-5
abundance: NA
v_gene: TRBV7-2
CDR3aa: CASSSPRQGRQETQYF
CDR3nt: TGTGCCAGCAGCTCTCCCCGACAGGGGAGGCAAGAGACCCAGTACTTC

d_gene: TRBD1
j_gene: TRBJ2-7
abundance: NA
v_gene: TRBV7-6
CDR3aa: CASSETGTGGRVHEQYF
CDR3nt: TGTGCCAGCAGCGAAACCGGGACAGGGGGGCGCGTCCACGAGCAGTACTTC

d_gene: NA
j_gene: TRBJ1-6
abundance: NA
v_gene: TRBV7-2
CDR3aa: CASSLLGLRSPLHF
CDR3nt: TGTGCCAGCAGCTTACTAGGGTTGCGATCACCCCTCCACTTT

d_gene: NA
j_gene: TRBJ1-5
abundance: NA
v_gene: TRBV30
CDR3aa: CAWSPQSDQPQHF
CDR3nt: TGTGCCTGGAGTCCCCAATCGGATCAGCCCCAGCATTTT

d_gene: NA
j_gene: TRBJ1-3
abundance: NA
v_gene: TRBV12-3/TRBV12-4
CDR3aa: CASRFYSGNTIYF
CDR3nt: TGTGCCAGCAGATTTTACTCTGGAAACACCATATATTTT

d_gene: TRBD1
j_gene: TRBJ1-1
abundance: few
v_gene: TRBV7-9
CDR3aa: CASSPTRTGPTEAFF
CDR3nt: TGTGCCAGCAGCCCTACCCGGACAGGTCCTACTGAAGCTTTCTTT

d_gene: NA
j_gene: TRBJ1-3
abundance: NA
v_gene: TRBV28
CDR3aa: CASSPGVPRSGNTIYF
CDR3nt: TGTGCCAGCAGCCCAGGGGTGCCCCGATCTGGAAACACCATATATTTT

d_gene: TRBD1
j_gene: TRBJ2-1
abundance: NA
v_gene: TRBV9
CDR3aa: CAIGTGDNEQFF
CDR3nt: TGTGCCATCGGGACAGGTGACAATGAGCAGTTCTTC

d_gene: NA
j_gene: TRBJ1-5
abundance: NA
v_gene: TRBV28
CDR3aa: CASSLFAGAQPQHF
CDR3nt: TGTGCCAGCAGTTTATTTGCAGGGGCTCAGCCCCAGCATTTT

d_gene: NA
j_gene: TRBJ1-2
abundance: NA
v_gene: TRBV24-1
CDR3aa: CATSDLLGGTWDYGYTF
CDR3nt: TGTGCCACCAGTGATTTGCTAGGAGGGACCTGGGACTATGGCTACACCTTC

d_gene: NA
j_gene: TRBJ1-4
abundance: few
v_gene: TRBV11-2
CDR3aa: CASMRDGKGGEKLFF
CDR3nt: TGTGCCAGCATGCGCGACGGGAAGGGAGGTGAAAAACTGTTTTTT

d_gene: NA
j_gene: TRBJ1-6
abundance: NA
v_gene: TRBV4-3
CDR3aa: CASSQSIRTANNSPLHF
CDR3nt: TGCGCCAGCAGCCAATCTATTAGGACAGCCAATAATTCACCCCTCCACTTT

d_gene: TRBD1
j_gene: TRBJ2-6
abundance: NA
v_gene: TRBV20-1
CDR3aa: CSASAGQGAGANVLTF
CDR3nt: TGCAGTGCTAGTGCTGGACAGGGGGCGGGGGCCAACGTCCTGACTTTC

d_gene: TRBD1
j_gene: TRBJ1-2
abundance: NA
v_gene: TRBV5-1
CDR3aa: CASSRLQGAEGYTF
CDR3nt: TGCGCCAGCAGCAGATTACAGGGGGCTGAGGGCTACACCTTC

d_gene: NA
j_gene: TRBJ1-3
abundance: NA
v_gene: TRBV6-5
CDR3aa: CASKGTGRGNTIYF
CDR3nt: TGTGCCAGCAAGGGCACAGGGAGAGGAAACACCATATATTTT

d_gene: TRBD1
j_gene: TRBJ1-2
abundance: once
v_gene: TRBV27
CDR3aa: CASRKGTDYGYTF
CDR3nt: TGTGCCAGCAGAAAAGGGACAGACTATGGCTACACCTTC

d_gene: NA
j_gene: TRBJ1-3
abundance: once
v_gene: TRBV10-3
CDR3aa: CAISEGFAGNTIYF
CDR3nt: TGTGCCATCAGTGAAGGGTTCGCTGGAAACACCATATATTTT

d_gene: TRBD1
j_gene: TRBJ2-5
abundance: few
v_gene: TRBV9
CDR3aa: CASSASSLTGTGGEETQYF
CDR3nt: TGTGCCAGCAGCGCGAGTTCTTTAACCGGGACAGGGGGCGAAGAGACCCAGTACTTC

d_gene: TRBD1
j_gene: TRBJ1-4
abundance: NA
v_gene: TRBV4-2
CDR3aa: CASSQGGTGWEEKLFF
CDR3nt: TGTGCCAGCAGCCAAGGTGGGACAGGGTGGGAGGAAAAACTGTTTTTT

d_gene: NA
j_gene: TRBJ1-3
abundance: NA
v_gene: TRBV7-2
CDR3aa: CASSLAAVSGNTIYF
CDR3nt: TGTGCCAGCAGCTTAGCGGCAGTCTCTGGAAACACCATATATTTT

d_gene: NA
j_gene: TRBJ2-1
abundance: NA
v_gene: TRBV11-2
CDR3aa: CASSFLGRHNEQFF
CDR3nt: TGTGCCAGCAGCTTCCTCGGACGCCACAATGAGCAGTTCTTC

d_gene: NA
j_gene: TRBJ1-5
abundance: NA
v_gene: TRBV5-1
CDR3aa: CASSPAGNQPQHF
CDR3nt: TGCGCCAGCAGCCCTGCGGGCAATCAGCCCCAGCATTTT

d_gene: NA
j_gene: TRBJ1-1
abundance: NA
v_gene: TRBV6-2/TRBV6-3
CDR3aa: CASSYQQMNTEAFF
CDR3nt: TGTGCCAGCAGTTACCAACAGATGAACACTGAAGCTTTCTTT

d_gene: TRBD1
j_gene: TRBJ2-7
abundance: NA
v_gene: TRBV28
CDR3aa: CASSLPGQGASYEQYF
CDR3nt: TGTGCCAGCAGTTTACCGGGACAGGGGGCTTCCTACGAGCAGTACTTC

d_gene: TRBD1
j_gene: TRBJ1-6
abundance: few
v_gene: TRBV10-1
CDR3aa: CASSESPGQNSPLHF
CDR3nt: TGCGCCAGCAGTGAGTCACCGGGACAGAATTCACCCCTCCACTTT

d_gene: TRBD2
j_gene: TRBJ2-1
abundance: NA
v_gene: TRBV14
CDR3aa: CASSQERTRGNEQFF
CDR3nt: TGTGCCAGCAGCCAAGAAAGGACTAGAGGGAATGAGCAGTTCTTC

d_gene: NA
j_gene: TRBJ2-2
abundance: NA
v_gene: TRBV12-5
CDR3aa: CASGLVPGELFF
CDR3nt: TGTGCTAGTGGTTTGGTTCCCGGGGAGCTGTTTTTT